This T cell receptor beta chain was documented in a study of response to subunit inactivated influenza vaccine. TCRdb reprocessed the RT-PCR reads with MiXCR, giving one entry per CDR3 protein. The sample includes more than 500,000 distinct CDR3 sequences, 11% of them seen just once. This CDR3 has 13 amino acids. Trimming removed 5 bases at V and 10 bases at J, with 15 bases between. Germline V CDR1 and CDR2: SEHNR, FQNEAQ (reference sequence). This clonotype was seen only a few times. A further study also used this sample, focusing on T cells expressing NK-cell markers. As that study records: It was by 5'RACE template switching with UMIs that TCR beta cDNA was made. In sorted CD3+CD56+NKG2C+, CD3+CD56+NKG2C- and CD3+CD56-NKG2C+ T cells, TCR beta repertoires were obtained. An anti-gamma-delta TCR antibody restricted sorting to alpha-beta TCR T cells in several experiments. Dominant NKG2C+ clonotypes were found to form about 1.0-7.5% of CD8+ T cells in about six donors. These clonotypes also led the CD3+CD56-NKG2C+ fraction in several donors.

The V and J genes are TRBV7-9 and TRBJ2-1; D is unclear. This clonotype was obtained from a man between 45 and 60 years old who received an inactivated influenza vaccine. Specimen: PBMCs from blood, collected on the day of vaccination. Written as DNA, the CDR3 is TGTGCCAGCAGCCCGGGTGGCCCCGGAGAGCAGTTCTTC. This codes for CASSPGGPGEQFF.